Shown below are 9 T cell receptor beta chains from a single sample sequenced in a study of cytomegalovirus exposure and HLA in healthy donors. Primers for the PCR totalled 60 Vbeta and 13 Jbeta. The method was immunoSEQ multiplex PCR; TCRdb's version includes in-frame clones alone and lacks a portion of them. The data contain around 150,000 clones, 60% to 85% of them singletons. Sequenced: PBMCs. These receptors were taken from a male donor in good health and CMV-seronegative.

The CDR3 coding sequence is TGCGCCAGCAGCATAACAGCTTCTGATGGTGAAAAACTGTTTTTT. It specifies CASSITASDGEKLFF. The chain carries TRBV5-1 and TRBJ1-4, with D unclear. Trimming took off 4 bases at V and 7 bases at J, with 17 bases between the two ends. The CDR3 has 15 amino acids. CDR1 and CDR2 (germline): SGHRS, YFSETQ.

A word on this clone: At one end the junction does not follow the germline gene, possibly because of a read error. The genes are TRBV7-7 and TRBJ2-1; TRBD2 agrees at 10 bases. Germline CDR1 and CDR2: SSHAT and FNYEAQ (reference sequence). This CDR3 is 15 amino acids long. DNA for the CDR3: TGTGCTAGCAGCCCACTAGCGGGATCCTACAATGAGCAGTTCTTC. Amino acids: CASSPLAGSYNEQFF.

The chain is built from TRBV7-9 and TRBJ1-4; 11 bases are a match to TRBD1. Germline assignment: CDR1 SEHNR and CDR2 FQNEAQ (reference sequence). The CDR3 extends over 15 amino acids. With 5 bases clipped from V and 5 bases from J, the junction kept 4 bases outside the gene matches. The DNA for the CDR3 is TGTGCCAGCAGCGCCGGGACAGGGGGGAATGAAAAACTGTTTTTT. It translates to CASSAGTGGNEKLFF.

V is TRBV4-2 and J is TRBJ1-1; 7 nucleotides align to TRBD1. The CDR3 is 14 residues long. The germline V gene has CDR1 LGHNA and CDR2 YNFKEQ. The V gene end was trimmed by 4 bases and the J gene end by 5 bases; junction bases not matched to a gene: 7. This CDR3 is CASSPYRGRTEAFF. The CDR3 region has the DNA TGTGCCAGCAGCCCCTACAGGGGTAGGACTGAAGCTTTCTTT.

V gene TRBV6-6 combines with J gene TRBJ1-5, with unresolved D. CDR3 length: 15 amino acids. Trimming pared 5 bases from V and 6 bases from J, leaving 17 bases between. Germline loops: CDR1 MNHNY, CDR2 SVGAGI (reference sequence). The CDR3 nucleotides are TGTGCCAGCAGTCCTCCCACAGCGGGCGGTCAGCCCCAGCATTTT. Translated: CASSPPTAGGQPQHF.

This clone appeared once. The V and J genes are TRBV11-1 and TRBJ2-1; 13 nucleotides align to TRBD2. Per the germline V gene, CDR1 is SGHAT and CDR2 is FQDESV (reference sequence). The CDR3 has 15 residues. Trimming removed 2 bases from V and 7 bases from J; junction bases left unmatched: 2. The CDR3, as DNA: TGTGCCAGCAGCTTACTACTAGCGGGGGGGAATGAGCAGTTCTTC. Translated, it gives CASSLLLAGGNEQFF.

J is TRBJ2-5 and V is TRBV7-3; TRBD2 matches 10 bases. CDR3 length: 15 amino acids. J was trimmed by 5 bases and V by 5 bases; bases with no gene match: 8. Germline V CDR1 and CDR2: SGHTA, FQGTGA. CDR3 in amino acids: CASSANLAGAETQYF. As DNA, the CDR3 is TGTGCCAGCAGCGCCAACCTAGCGGGGGCGGAGACCCAGTACTTC.

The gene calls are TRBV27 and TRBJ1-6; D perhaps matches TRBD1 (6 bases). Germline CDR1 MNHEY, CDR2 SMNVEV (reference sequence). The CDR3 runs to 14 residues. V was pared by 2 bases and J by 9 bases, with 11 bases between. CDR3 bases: TGTGCCAGCAGTTTAGGGCAGGGGACTTCACCCCTCCACTTT. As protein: CASSLGQGTSPLHF.

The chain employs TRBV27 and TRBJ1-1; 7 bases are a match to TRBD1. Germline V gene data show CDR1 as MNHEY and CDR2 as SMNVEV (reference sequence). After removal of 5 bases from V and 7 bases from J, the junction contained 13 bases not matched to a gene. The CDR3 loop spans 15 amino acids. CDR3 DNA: TGTGCCAGCAGTCGAAGGGGACAGTCTCACTATGAAGCTTTCTTT. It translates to CASSRRGQSHYEAFF.